These 8 T cell receptor beta chains share one sample of origin, sequenced in a study of blood T cells in healthy people across ages. A second PCR, run for roughly 7 to 12 cycles, used a sample-barcoded 5' primer plus a J-beta primer mix. One entry per CDR3 protein, called by TCRdb with MiXCR from the 5' RACE reads. The profile shows around 2 million distinct CDR3 sequences, approximately 40% of them singletons. Sequencing was performed on blood. The receptors here all came from a human donor in good health.

In the case of this clonotype: The junction shows a germline mismatch at one end, possibly a read error. The chain uses TRBV12-5 and TRBJ2-6, with TRBD1 matching over 9 bases. This CDR3 spans 18 amino acids. The germline V gene encodes CDR1 LGHNT and CDR2 FRNRAP. This CDR3 is CANGLVRQGGTGANVLTF. In DNA form, the CDR3 reads TGTGCTAATGGTTTGGTTCGACAGGGGGGAACTGGGGCCAACGTCCTGACTTTC.

The gene calls are TRBV2 and TRBJ1-5; D is unresolved. The CDR3 totals 15 residues. The ends were cut back, 3 bases at V and 3 bases at J, with 12 bases in the middle. Per the germline V gene, CDR1 is SNHLY and CDR2 is FYNNEI. The CDR3, as DNA: TGTGCCAGCAGTGAGCCACCGGGAGACAATCAGCCCCAGCATTTT. It specifies CASSEPPGDNQPQHF.

The J gene is TRBJ1-3, the V gene TRBV7-3; D is ambiguous. Germline V lookup: CDR1 SGHTA, CDR2 FQGTGA. The CDR3 runs to 17 residues. Trimming removed 2 bases at V and 0 bases at J, with 14 bases between. The CDR3 nucleotides read TGTGCCAGCAGCTTAGAGTGCTTCCCGAGCTCTGGAAACACCATATATTTT. Translated, it gives CASSLECFPSSGNTIYF.

There are a few counts of this clonotype. The rearrangement joins TRBV10-3 to TRBJ1-5; no clear D. This CDR3 spans 15 amino acids. Germline V gene lookup returns CDR1 ENHRY and CDR2 SYGVKD. Deletions cut 0 bases from V and 4 bases from J, with 10 bases between. The CDR3 here is CAISESGARNQPQHF. The CDR3, as DNA: TGTGCCATCAGTGAGTCGGGCGCCAGAAATCAGCCCCAGCATTTT.

The chain joins TRBV5-6 to TRBJ2-1, with 7 bases aligning to TRBD2. The J segment lost 5 bases and the V segment lost 4 bases, leaving 9 bases of the junction unmatched. The CDR3 sequence is 15 residues long. CDR1 is SGHDT and CDR2 is YYEEEE in the germline V gene. As DNA, the CDR3 is TGTGCCAGCAGCCCCGTTGGTGCGGGGGACAATGAGCAGTTCTTC. Translated, it gives CASSPVGAGDNEQFF.

This clonotype has just a few counts. The V gene is TRBV5-5, the J gene TRBJ2-4, with D hard to call. This CDR3 is built from 14 residues. Trimming took off 7 bases at V and 6 bases at J, with 17 bases between the two ends. Germline CDR1 and CDR2: SGHKS and YYEKEE (reference sequence). CDR3 loop: CASAPPGSANIQYF. CDR3 sequence (DNA): TGTGCCAGCGCTCCACCAGGATCAGCAAACATTCAGTACTTC.

This chain links TRBV3-1 with TRBJ2-5; D gene ambiguous. The J call may be wrong; the DNA end is better matched by TRBJ2-7. The length of the CDR3 is 15 residues. Germline V gene sequence: CDR1 LGHDT, CDR2 YNNKEL (reference sequence). The CDR3 here is CASSRSESGEYEQYF. In DNA form, the CDR3 reads TGTGCCAGCAGCCGGAGTGAAAGTGGGGAATACGAGCAGTACTTC.

The chain uses TRBV20-1 and TRBJ1-2; no definite D call. CDR1 and CDR2 (germline): DFQATT, SNEGSKA (reference sequence). The CDR3 has 13 amino acids. The CDR3 nucleotides read TGCAGCTTTGACCCTCCCGGGGACTATGGCTACACCTTC. It specifies CSFDPPGDYGYTF.